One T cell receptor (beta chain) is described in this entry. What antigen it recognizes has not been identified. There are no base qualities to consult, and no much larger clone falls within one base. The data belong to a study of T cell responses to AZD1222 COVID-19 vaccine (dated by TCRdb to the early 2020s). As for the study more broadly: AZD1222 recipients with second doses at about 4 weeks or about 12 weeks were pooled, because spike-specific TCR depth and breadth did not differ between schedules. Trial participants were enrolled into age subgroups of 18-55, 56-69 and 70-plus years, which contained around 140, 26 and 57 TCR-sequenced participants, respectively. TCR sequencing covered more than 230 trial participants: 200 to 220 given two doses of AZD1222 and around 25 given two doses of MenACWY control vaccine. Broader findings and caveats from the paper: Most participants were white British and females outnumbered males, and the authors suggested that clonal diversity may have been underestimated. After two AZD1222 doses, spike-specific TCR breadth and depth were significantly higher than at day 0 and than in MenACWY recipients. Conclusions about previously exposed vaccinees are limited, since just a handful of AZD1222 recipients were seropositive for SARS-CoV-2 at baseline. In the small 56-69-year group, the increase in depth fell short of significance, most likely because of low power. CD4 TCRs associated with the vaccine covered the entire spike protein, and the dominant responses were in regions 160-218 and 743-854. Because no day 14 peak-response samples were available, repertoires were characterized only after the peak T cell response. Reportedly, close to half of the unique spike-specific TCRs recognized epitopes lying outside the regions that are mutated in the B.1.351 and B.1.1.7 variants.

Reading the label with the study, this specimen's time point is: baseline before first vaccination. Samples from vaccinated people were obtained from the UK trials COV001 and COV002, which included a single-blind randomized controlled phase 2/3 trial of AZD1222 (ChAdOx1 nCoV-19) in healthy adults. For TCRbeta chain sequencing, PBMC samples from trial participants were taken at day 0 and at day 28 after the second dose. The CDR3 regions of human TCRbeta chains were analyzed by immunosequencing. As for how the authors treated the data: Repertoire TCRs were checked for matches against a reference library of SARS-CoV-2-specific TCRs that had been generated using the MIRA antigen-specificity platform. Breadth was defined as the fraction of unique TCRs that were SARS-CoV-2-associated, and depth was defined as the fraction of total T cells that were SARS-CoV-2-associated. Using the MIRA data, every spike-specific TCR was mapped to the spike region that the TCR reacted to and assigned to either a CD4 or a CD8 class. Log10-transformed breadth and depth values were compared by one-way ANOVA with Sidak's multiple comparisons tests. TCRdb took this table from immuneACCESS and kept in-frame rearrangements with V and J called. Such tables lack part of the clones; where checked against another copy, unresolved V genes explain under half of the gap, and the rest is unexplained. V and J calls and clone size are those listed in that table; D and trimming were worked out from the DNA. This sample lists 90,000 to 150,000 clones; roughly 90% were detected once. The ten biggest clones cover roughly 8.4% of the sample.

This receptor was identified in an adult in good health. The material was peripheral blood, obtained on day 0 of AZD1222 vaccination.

The DNA is as follows: TGTGCCAGCTCGATCCTCGACAGGGGGGAAGACAATGAGCAGTTCTTC. Translation gives CASSILDRGEDNEQFF. This receptor chain uses TRBV18 and TRBJ2-1, with 9 central nucleotides matching TRBD1. The germline V gene supplies CDR1 KGHSH and CDR2 LQKENI. V trim: 6 bases; J trim: 5 bases; unmatched bases: 11. From the cysteine through the phenylalanine, the CDR3 covers 16 amino acids. The DNA shown is the 48-base CDR3, in frame from base 1.